The 17 T cell receptor beta chains given below trace back to one sample, sequenced in a study of T cell responses to AZD1222 COVID-19 vaccine. Generated by immunoSEQ multiplex PCR, the TCRdb table keeps only in-frame clones and is missing some. The table lists fewer than 150,000 clones, more than 85% of them singletons. The sample consisted of peripheral blood, taken on day 0 of AZD1222 vaccination. These receptors were obtained from an adult in good health.

As DNA, the CDR3 is TGTGCCATCAGTGAGTCGGGGGATAATAATTCACCCCTCCACTTT. Amino acids: CAISESGDNNSPLHF. The chain combines TRBV10-3 with TRBJ1-6; a possible D gene is TRBD1 (5 bases). Between the trimmed V and J ends, which lost 0 bases and 5 bases, there was a span of 8 bases. The germline gives CDR1 ENHRY, CDR2 SYGVKD. The CDR3 runs to 15 residues.

The chain joins TRBV5-1 to TRBJ2-2; 9 bases are a match to TRBD1. Germline V gene sequence: CDR1 SGHRS, CDR2 YFSETQ. This CDR3 has 16 amino acids. V was pared by 3 bases and J by 2 bases, with 5 bases of the junction left unmatched. For the CDR3, the DNA is TGCGCCAGCAGCTGGGGGACAGGGCGAAACACCGGGGAGCTGTTTTTT. It encodes CASSWGTGRNTGELFF.

This sequence joins TRBV18 and TRBJ1-5; no definite D call. The CDR3 runs 12 residues. CDR1 KGHSH and CDR2 LQKENI come from the germline V gene. The V end lost 4 bases, the J end lost 4 bases, and 5 bases lay between the germline ends. This CDR3 is CASSQGNQPQHF. The CDR3 DNA reads as TGTGCCAGCTCACAGGGAAATCAGCCCCAGCATTTT.

This chain connects TRBV19 to TRBJ2-1, with D perhaps TRBD2 (6 bases). Looked up from germline, CDR1 is LNHDA and CDR2 is SQIVND (reference sequence). The V end was cut by 7 bases, the J end by 4 bases, with 17 bases between. CDR3 length: 15 residues. CDR3: CASKGAGLGYNEQFF. The CDR3 nucleotides are TGTGCCAGTAAAGGGGCGGGGTTGGGATACAATGAGCAGTTCTTC.

This rearrangement joins TRBV29-1 to TRBJ1-1; D unclear. Germline CDR1 reads SQVTM; CDR2 reads ANQGSEA. The CDR3 is made up of 14 amino acids. V shed 6 bases and J shed 2 bases, with 16 bases lying between them. CDR3 sequence reads: CSVPPREANTEAFF. The CDR3 DNA sequence: TGCAGCGTCCCCCCCCGTGAAGCCAACACTGAAGCTTTCTTT.

V usage is TRBV27 and J usage is TRBJ2-2, with unresolved D. Germline CDR1 and CDR2: MNHEY and SMNVEV (reference sequence). V was clipped by 6 bases and J by 3 bases, with 5 bases between them. CDR3 length equals 12 residues. This CDR3 is CASRGDTGELFF. Written as DNA, the CDR3 is TGTGCCAGCAGAGGCGACACCGGGGAGCTGTTTTTT.

This clone was counted once. The J gene is TRBJ1-6, the V gene TRBV7-9, with TRBD1 as a possible D gene (6 bases). The CDR3 contains 14 residues. Germline V CDR1 and CDR2: SEHNR, FQNEAQ (reference sequence). Between the trimmed V and J ends, which lost 4 bases and 8 bases, there was a span of 12 bases. CDR3 region: CASSSGTPYSPLHF. CDR3 nucleotide sequence: TGTGCCAGCAGCTCCGGGACACCATATTCACCCCTCCACTTT. Full variable domain (remainder filled in from reference TRBV7-9 and TRBJ1-6): DTGVSQNPRHKITKRGQNVTFRCDPISEHNRLYWYRQTLGQGPEFLTYFQNEAQLEKSRLLSDRFSAERPKGSFSTLEIQRTEQGDSAMYLCASSSGTPYSPLHFGNGTRLTVT.

The chain has TRBV18 and TRBJ1-2; tentative D call: TRBD1 (6 bases). Germline assignment: CDR1 KGHSH and CDR2 LQKENI. Deletions cut 1 base from V and 7 bases from J, with 13 bases between. This CDR3 is 14 amino acids long. CDR3 coding DNA: TGTGCCAGCTCACCACGCGTTTCAGGGGCTGGCTACACCTTC. Amino acids: CASSPRVSGAGYTF.

The rearrangement uses TRBV18 and TRBJ2-5; weak D call: TRBD1 (6 bases). The germline V gene encodes CDR1 KGHSH and CDR2 LQKENI. This CDR3 comprises 14 residues. V lost 5 bases and J 0 bases, leaving 10 bases between the germline ends. CDR3 DNA sequence: TGTGCCAGCTCATATCAGGGGTACCAAGAGACCCAGTACTTC. This translates into CASSYQGYQETQYF.

J is TRBJ1-1 and V is TRBV5-5; no firm D call. Trimming removed 0 bases from V and 7 bases from J, with 13 bases in between. The CDR3 consists of 14 residues. CDR1 and CDR2 (germline): SGHKS, YYEKEE (reference sequence). Here the CDR3 reads CASSLAQATGEAFF. As DNA, the CDR3 is TGTGCCAGCAGCTTGGCCCAAGCGACGGGTGAAGCTTTCTTT.

This clone was picked up a small number of times. V and J are TRBV27 and TRBJ1-2; tentative D call: TRBD1 (6 bases). Germline CDR1 and CDR2: MNHEY and SMNVEV (reference sequence). The V gene lost 6 bases and the J gene lost 0 bases, with 14 bases spanning the gap. This CDR3 has 15 amino acids. The CDR3 region is CASRLQGGTNYGYTF. DNA for the CDR3: TGTGCCAGCAGGCTACAGGGAGGAACTAACTATGGCTACACCTTC.

This sequence joins TRBV19 and TRBJ1-5, with 8 bases that match TRBD1. CDR1 LNHDA and CDR2 SQIVND come from the germline V gene (reference sequence). The CDR3 is 15 amino acids. Trimming took 1 base from V and 8 from J; bases not matched to a gene: 7. The CDR3 spells CASSIVGRTGKPQHF. CDR3 DNA sequence: TGTGCCAGTAGTATAGTGGGCCGGACAGGGAAGCCCCAGCATTTT. The variable domain in full, completed from reference TRBV19 and TRBJ1-5, reads DGGITQSPKYLFRKEGQNVTLSCEQNLNHDAMYWYRQDPGQGLRLIYYSQIVNDFQKGDIAEGYSVSREKKESFPLTVTSAQKNPTAFYLCASSIVGRTGKPQHFGDGTRLSIL.

This clone appeared a single time. The chain recombines TRBV2 with TRBJ2-5; TRBD2 agrees at 8 bases. The germline gives CDR1 SNHLY, CDR2 FYNNEI. Germline trimming cut 4 bases from V and 7 bases from J; bases unmatched to any gene: 11. The CDR3 is made up of 15 amino acids. Here the CDR3 reads CASSALAGSYRTQYF. The CDR3 region has the DNA TGTGCCAGCAGTGCTTTAGCGGGGTCTTATAGGACCCAGTACTTC.

V usage is TRBV30 and J usage is TRBJ2-7, with D perhaps TRBD1 (6 bases). Trimming shortened V by 0 bases and J by 4 bases, and 13 bases separated the two germline ends. CDR1 is GTSNPN and CDR2 is SVGIG in the germline V gene (reference sequence). The CDR3 has 14 amino acids. CDR3 DNA: TGTGCCTGGAGTGTGTACCCCGGACAGTACGAGCAGTACTTC. Protein product: CAWSVYPGQYEQYF.

The chain uses TRBV5-1 and TRBJ1-2, with no clear D. V was cut by 2 bases and J by 2 bases, with 13 bases left in between. CDR1 and CDR2 from the germline V gene are SGHRS and YFSETQ. The CDR3 sequence is 15 residues long. Written as DNA, the CDR3 is TGCGCCAGCAGCTTAGCCGTGGTGGGGAACTATGGCTACACCTTC. It is translated as CASSLAVVGNYGYTF. Drawing the rest from reference TRBV5-1 and TRBJ1-2, the complete variable domain is KAGVTQTPRYLIKTRGQQVTLSCSPISGHRSVSWYQQTPGQGLQFLFEYFSETQRNKGNFPGRFSGRQFSNSRSEMNVSTLELGDSALYLCASSLAVVGNYGYTFGSGTRLTVV.

The chain combines TRBV29-1 with TRBJ1-2, with D possibly being TRBD1 (5 bases). V lost 6 bases and J 10 bases, leaving 15 bases between the germline ends. This CDR3 is 11 amino acids long. CDR1 and CDR2 (germline): SQVTM, ANQGSEA. In DNA form, the CDR3 reads TGCAGCGTCTCCCGGGACCTCTTCTACACCTTC. Protein sequence: CSVSRDLFYTF.

This clone was detected once. This chain joins TRBV25-1 and TRBJ2-5; 7 nucleotides line up with TRBD2. V was clipped by 3 bases and J by 4 bases; unmatched bases: 2. This CDR3 spans 13 amino acids. The germline gives CDR1 MGHDK, CDR2 SYGVNS. Written as DNA, the CDR3 is TGTGCCAGCAGTGAGTCGGGAGGAGAGACCCAGTACTTC. The encoded protein is CASSESGGETQYF.